The T cell receptor (beta chain) described here comes from a study of radiation and T cells in renal cell carcinoma. The V segment lost 5 bases and the J segment 5 bases; nucleotides outside the gene matches: 5. CDR1 SGHTA and CDR2 FQGNSA come from the germline V gene. The CDR3 covers 13 residues. This table comes from immunoSEQ multiplex PCR, and its TCRdb copy is limited to in-frame clones, with some not included. Here the sample spans 110,000 to 150,000 clones, over 80% being singletons. Sample time point: baseline pretreatment blood. Described treatment: 15 Gy SBRT to primary tumor, nephrectomy 4 weeks later.

The V call is TRBV7-2, the J call TRBJ2-5, with 7 positions matching TRBD1. This clonotype was obtained from a woman in her forties or fifties with renal cell carcinoma. The sample here was blood, taken from a patient whose treatment included radiotherapy and nephrectomy. The CDR3: CASSPDRVETQYF. CDR3 nucleotides: TGTGCCAGCAGCCCCGACAGGGTTGAGACCCAGTACTTC.